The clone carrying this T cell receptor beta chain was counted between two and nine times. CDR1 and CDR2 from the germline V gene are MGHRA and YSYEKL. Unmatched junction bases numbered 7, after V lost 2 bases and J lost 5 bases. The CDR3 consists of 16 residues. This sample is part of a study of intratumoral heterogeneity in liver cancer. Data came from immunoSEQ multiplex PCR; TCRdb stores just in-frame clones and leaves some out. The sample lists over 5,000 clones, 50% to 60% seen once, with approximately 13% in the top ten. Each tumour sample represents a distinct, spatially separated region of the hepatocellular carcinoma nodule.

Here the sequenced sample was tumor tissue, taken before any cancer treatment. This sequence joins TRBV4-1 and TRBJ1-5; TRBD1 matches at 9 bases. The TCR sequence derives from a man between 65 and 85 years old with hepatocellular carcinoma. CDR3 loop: CASSQMETGGDQPQHF. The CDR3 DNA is TGCGCCAGCAGCCAAATGGAGACAGGGGGTGATCAGCCCCAGCATTTT.